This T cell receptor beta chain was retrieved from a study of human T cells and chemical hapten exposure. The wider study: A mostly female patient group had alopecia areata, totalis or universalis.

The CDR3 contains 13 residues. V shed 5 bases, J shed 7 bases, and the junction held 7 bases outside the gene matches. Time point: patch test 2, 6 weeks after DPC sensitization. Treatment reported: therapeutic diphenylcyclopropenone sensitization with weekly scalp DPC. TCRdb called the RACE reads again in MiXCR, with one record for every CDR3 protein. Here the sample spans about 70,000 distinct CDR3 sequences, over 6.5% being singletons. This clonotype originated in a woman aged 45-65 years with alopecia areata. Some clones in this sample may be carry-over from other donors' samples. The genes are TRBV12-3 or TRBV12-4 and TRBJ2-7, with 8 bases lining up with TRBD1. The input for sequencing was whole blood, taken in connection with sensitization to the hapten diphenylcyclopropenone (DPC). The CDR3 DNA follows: TGTGCCAGCAGTCCCGGACAGGGCCCAGAGCAGTACTTC. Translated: CASSPGQGPEQYF.